Included here is one T cell receptor beta chain sequence, with context. The antigen this receptor binds is unknown. Base qualities are not provided; no much larger clone lies one nucleotide away. The sample originates from a study of T cell responses to AZD1222 COVID-19 vaccine (dated by TCRdb to the early 2020s). A note on the overall study: AZD1222 recipients whose second dose came at about 4 weeks and those whose second dose came at about 12 weeks were combined into one group, since spike-specific TCR depth and breadth did not differ between the two schedules. TCR sequencing covered some 240 trial participants: approximately 200 given two doses of AZD1222 and 26 given two doses of MenACWY control vaccine. Trial participants were enrolled by age into subgroups of 18-55, 56-69 and 70-plus years, and 148, 28 and 57 TCR-sequenced participants, respectively, were included in these subgroups.

The paper as a whole reports these results and caveats: Spike-specific TCR breadth and depth rose significantly after two AZD1222 doses compared with day 0 and with MenACWY recipients. Only five or six AZD1222 recipients were SARS-CoV-2 seropositive at baseline, limiting conclusions about previously exposed vaccinees. Nearly half of unique spike-specific TCRs reportedly recognized epitopes outside regions mutated in the B.1.351 and B.1.1.7 variants. Participants were mostly white British, with more females than males. The authors suggested clonal diversity may have been underestimated. In the small 56-69-year group, the increase in depth fell short of significance, most likely because of low power. No day 14 peak-response samples were available, so repertoires were characterized only after the peak T cell response. Vaccine-associated CD4 TCRs spanned the whole spike protein, with dominant responses in regions 160-218 and 743-854.

The CDR3 regions of human TCRbeta chains were analyzed by immunosequencing. The source study handled its data this way. TCRs in the repertoires were matched against a reference library of SARS-CoV-2-specific TCRs that had been generated with the MIRA antigen-specificity platform. Breadth was defined as the fraction of unique TCRs that were SARS-CoV-2-associated, and depth was defined as the fraction of total T cells that were SARS-CoV-2-associated. Using the MIRA data, every spike-specific TCR was mapped to the spike region that the TCR reacted to and assigned to either a CD4 or a CD8 class. Log10-transformed breadth and depth values were compared by one-way ANOVA with Sidak's multiple comparisons tests. TCRdb obtained this table from immuneACCESS and retained in-frame rearrangements with V and J assigned. These tables miss some clones; where compared with another copy, unresolved V genes account for less than half of the shortfall, and the remainder is unexplained. That table gives V, J and clone size, and the DNA gave D and trimming. The sample records 84,000 or so clones, 70% to 90% of which are singletons. The ten most abundant clones make up about 1.6% of the sample.

The sample's time point label, in plain terms: baseline before first vaccination. Vaccinee samples were obtained from the UK trials COV001 and COV002, which included a single-blind randomized controlled phase 2/3 trial of AZD1222 (ChAdOx1 nCoV-19) in healthy adults. For TCRbeta chain sequencing, PBMC samples were collected from trial participants at day 0 and at day 28 after the second dose. The origin of this receptor is an adult in good health. This material consisted of peripheral blood, taken on day 0 of AZD1222 vaccination.

At the DNA level, the sequence is TGTGCCAGCGGGTACTCGGGGCTAGCGGAATACAATGAGCAGTTCTTC. This translates into CASGYSGLAEYNEQFF. The chain employs TRBV6-5 and TRBJ2-1; 7 bases in the middle match TRBD2. V trim: 8 bases; J trim: 4 bases; unmatched bases: 14. CDR1 and CDR2 are drawn from the germline V gene: MNHEY, SVGAGI. The CDR3, from cysteine to phenylalanine, totals 16 residues. The retained sequence is limited to the CDR3, 48 bases, with the frame set at the first base.